This T cell receptor (beta chain) was identified in a study of control samples from healthy donors and cancer patients. Some clones are missing from TCRdb's copy, which holds only in-frame ones; the method was immunoSEQ multiplex PCR. Its table records about 210,000 clones. Germline CDR1 SNHLY, CDR2 FYNNEI. The length of the CDR3 is 19 residues. Trimming took off 2 bases at V and 0 bases at J, with 17 bases between the two ends. The sequencing sample was made of blood. V is TRBV2 and J is TRBJ1-6, with a tentative D call TRBD1 (6 bases). This sequence was found in a woman in her twenties or thirties in good health. CDR3 DNA: TGTGCCAGCAGTGAAATTTGGACAGAGTCTTACTCCTATAATTCACCCCTCCACTTT. Protein sequence: CASSEIWTESYSYNSPLHF.